The rows below give T cell receptor beta chains drawn from one sample of a study of cytomegalovirus exposure and HLA in healthy donors. Produced via immunoSEQ multiplex PCR; TCRdb's table is partial and in-frame only. The listing contains 120,000 to 150,000 clones. The sequenced sample consisted of PBMCs. The source is a woman under 30 in good health and CMV-seronegative. CDR3s include the opening cysteine and the closing phenylalanine or tryptophan. A D gene is named only where the DNA matches it firmly.

TRBJ2-7 | TRBV13 | TRBD2 | CASSPLAGHTYEQYF | TGTGCCAGCAGCCCGCTAGCGGGCCACACCTACGAGCAGTACTTC
TRBJ2-5 | TRBV11-3 | . | CASSLAGIRWMPHQETQYF | TGTGCCAGCAGCTTAGCGGGGATTCGCTGGATGCCCCACCAAGAGACCCAGTACTTC
TRBJ2-2 | TRBV21-1 | . | CASSKTSGRVTGELFF | TGTGCCAGCAGCAAAACTAGCGGGAGGGTCACCGGGGAGCTGTTTTTT
TRBJ2-3 | TRBV9 | TRBD2 | CASSLALALGTDTQYF | TGTGCCAGCAGCCTAGCACTAGCGTTAGGCACAGATACGCAGTATTTT
TRBJ2-3 | TRBV11-3 | . | CASSLDGGGNTDTQYF | TGTGCCAGCAGCTTAGATGGGGGAGGAAACACAGATACGCAGTATTTT
TRBJ2-5 | TRBV10-3 | TRBD2 | CATGTSGNQETQYF | TGTGCCACCGGGACTAGCGGCAACCAAGAGACCCAGTACTTC
TRBJ2-7 | TRBV30 | . | CAWSARLRYEQYF | TGTGCCTGGAGTGCCCGTCTCAGGTACGAGCAGTACTTC
TRBJ1-5 | TRBV27 | . | CASRPNSYSNQPQHF | TGTGCCAGCAGACCTAACTCTTATAGCAATCAGCCCCAGCATTTT
TRBJ2-1 | TRBV27 | TRBD2 | CASSFGLGGAYEQFF | TGTGCCAGCAGTTTTGGACTAGGTGGGGCCTATGAGCAGTTCTTC
TRBJ1-4 | TRBV2 | TRBD1 | CASSGAGGEKLFF | TGTGCCAGCAGTGGTGCAGGGGGCGAAAAACTGTTTTTT
TRBJ2-5 | TRBV13 | . | CASSASDSYQETQYF | TGTGCCAGCAGCGCCTCGGACAGCTACCAAGAGACCCAGTACTTC
TRBJ2-3 | TRBV27 | TRBD1 | CASSAKDRVGPDTQYF | TGTGCCAGCAGTGCAAAGGACAGGGTTGGGCCAGATACGCAGTATTTT
TRBJ2-1 | TRBV7-2 | . | CASSPSGLAIYNEQFF | TGTGCCAGCAGCCCCTCTGGGCTAGCTATATACAATGAGCAGTTCTTC
TRBJ1-5 | TRBV28 | . | CASSLGRQLSNQPQHF | TGTGCCAGCAGTTTAGGTAGACAACTTAGCAATCAGCCCCAGCATTTT
TRBJ1-1 | TRBV5-6 | . | CASSIGYQGGTEAFF | TGTGCCAGCAGCATTGGGTATCAGGGTGGGACTGAAGCTTTCTTT
TRBJ1-5 | TRBV9 | . | CASSVGWGGNQPQHF | TGTGCCAGCAGCGTAGGATGGGGAGGCAATCAGCCCCAGCATTTT
TRBJ1-1 | TRBV19 | . | CASSYGDTEAFF | TGTGCCAGTAGTTACGGAGACACTGAAGCTTTCTTT
TRBJ1-2 | TRBV6-1 | . | CASRGGDTGSGYIF | TGTGCCAGCAGGGGAGGGGATACTGGTTCTGGCTACATCTTC
TRBJ2-7 | TRBV14 | . | CASSHDNKYEQYF | TGTGCCAGCAGCCATGACAACAAATACGAGCAGTACTTC
TRBJ1-2 | TRBV27 | . | CASSWAGPPNYGYTF | TGTGCCAGCAGTTGGGCAGGGCCGCCTAACTATGGCTACACCTTC
TRBJ2-3 | TRBV7-3 | . | CASSLTPSDHTDTQYF | TGTGCCAGCAGCTTAACCCCTAGCGATCACACAGATACGCAGTATTTT
TRBJ1-2 | TRBV2 | . | CASSGSWRSNYGYTF | TGTGCCAGCAGTGGTTCGTGGAGGAGTAACTATGGCTACACCTTC
TRBJ1-2 | TRBV14 | . | CASRPDTNYGYTF | TGTGCCAGCAGACCGGACACAAACTATGGCTACACCTTC
TRBJ2-3 | TRBV19 | . | CASTPSDDSTDTQYF | TGTGCCAGTACCCCCTCAGATGATAGCACAGATACGCAGTATTTT
TRBJ2-1 | TRBV19 | TRBD2 | CASRELAGPYNEQFF | TGTGCCAGTAGAGAACTAGCGGGACCATACAATGAGCAGTTCTTC
TRBJ2-2 | TRBV7-8 | TRBD2 | CASSKRESANTGELFF | TGTGCCAGCAGTAAGCGGGAGAGCGCGAACACCGGGGAGCTGTTTTTT
TRBJ2-3 | TRBV6-6 | TRBD2 | CATRTSGRGTDTQYF | TGTGCCACCCGGACTAGCGGGAGGGGCACAGATACGCAGTATTTT
TRBJ2-1 | TRBV4-3 | TRBD2 | CASSQDPSGSHHEQFF | TGCGCCAGCAGCCAAGATCCTAGCGGGAGTCACCATGAGCAGTTCTTC
TRBJ1-2 | TRBV27 | . | CASSLNGGWGYTF | TGTGCCAGCAGTTTAAACGGAGGGTGGGGCTACACCTTC
TRBJ2-1 | TRBV4-1 | . | CASSQIGDNEQFF | TGCGCCAGCAGCCAAATAGGGGACAATGAGCAGTTCTTC
TRBJ2-1 | TRBV27 | TRBD2 | CASSPIGLAASYNEQFF | TGTGCCAGCAGTCCCATTGGGCTAGCGGCCTCCTACAATGAGCAGTTCTTC
TRBJ2-7 | TRBV30 | TRBD2 | CAWKTLAGGYEQYF | TGTGCCTGGAAGACCCTAGCGGGAGGCTACGAGCAGTACTTC
TRBJ2-2 | TRBV11-3 | . | CASSLSAVTGELFF | TGTGCCAGCAGCTTATCCGCAGTAACCGGGGAGCTGTTTTTT
TRBJ2-7 | TRBV10-3 | TRBD2 | CAISVRFLAGGPEQYF | TGTGCCATCAGTGTTCGATTTCTAGCGGGAGGTCCCGAGCAGTACTTC
TRBJ2-1 | TRBV5-6 | . | CASQEGVGYNEQFF | TGTGCCAGCCAGGAGGGAGTAGGCTACAATGAGCAGTTCTTC
TRBJ2-5 | TRBV2 | . | CASSTEETQYF | TGTGCCAGCAGTACAGAAGAGACCCAGTACTTC
TRBJ2-1 | TRBV2 | TRBD1 | CASRRTGAHEQFF | TGTGCCAGCAGACGGACAGGGGCCCATGAGCAGTTCTTC
TRBJ1-5 | TRBV19 | TRBD1 | CASRTIQGGNQPQHF | TGTGCCAGTAGGACGATACAGGGGGGCAATCAGCCCCAGCATTTT
TRBJ2-5 | TRBV5-6 | TRBD2 | CASSLGVVAGEAQYF | TGTGCCAGCAGCTTGGGGGTTGTAGCGGGAGAAGCCCAGTACTTC
TRBJ2-5 | TRBV9 | TRBD2 | CASSVLGLAASETQYF | TGTGCCAGCAGCGTCTTAGGACTAGCTGCGTCGGAGACCCAGTACTTC
TRBJ2-1 | TRBV5-1 | TRBD2 | CASSETSGRGNEQFF | TGCGCCAGCAGCGAGACTAGCGGGAGGGGGAATGAGCAGTTCTTC
TRBJ1-4 | TRBV4-1 | TRBD1 | CASSQFTGGLEKLFF | TGCGCCAGCAGCCAGTTCACAGGGGGGCTGGAAAAACTGTTTTTT
TRBJ2-5 | TRBV7-8 | TRBD2 | CASSLVLAGGVRDPQYF | TGTGCCAGCAGCTTAGTCCTAGCGGGAGGTGTTCGCGATCCCCAGTACTTC
TRBJ1-2 | TRBV9 | . | CASSAAGRGGWGYTF | TGTGCCAGCAGCGCAGCTGGACGGGGAGGGTGGGGCTACACCTTC
TRBJ1-2 | TRBV19 | . | CASTSQGSAPASYTF | TGTGCCAGTACCTCCCAGGGCTCCGCCCCCGCGAGCTACACCTTC
TRBJ2-5 | TRBV14 | . | CASSLLQGQETQYF | TGTGCCAGCAGCCTCCTACAGGGTCAGGAGACCCAGTACTTC
TRBJ2-3 | TRBV7-6 | . | CASSLSQGTDTQYF | TGTGCCAGCAGCTTAAGTCAGGGCACAGATACGCAGTATTTT
TRBJ2-5 | TRBV19 | TRBD2 | CASRIAGQETQYF | TGTGCCAGTAGGATAGCGGGCCAAGAGACCCAGTACTTC
TRBJ1-2 | TRBV19 | . | CASSFSQGGYTF | TGTGCCAGTAGTTTCTCGCAGGGGGGCTACACCTTC
TRBJ1-4 | TRBV5-1 | . | CASSLRQAEGKLFF | TGCGCCAGCAGCTTGCGACAGGCCGAAGGAAAACTGTTTTTT
TRBJ2-1 | TRBV7-2 | . | CASSSNGRAGVDEQFF | TGTGCCAGCAGTTCAAACGGTAGAGCGGGCGTGGATGAGCAGTTCTTC
TRBJ1-2 | TRBV6-1 | TRBD1 | CASSWGTGRDGYTF | TGTGCCAGCAGTTGGGGGACAGGAAGGGATGGCTACACCTTC
TRBJ1-6 | TRBV10-3 | . | CAIKEAGNSPLHF | TGTGCCATCAAGGAGGCAGGCAATTCACCCCTCCACTTT
TRBJ2-1 | TRBV6-1 | . | CASSESRGYNEQFF | TGTGCCAGCAGTGAGAGCCGGGGGTACAATGAGCAGTTCTTC